This T cell receptor beta chain was recovered during a study of cytomegalovirus exposure and HLA in healthy donors. Study observations and caveats: Reported performance of the classifier showed diagnosis of cytomegalovirus status with high specificity and sensitivity. It emerged from a later analysis that several of the most significant clusters appeared to be linked to common viral pathogens.

13 Jbeta primers and 60 Vbeta primers were used for the PCR. The repertoire was sequenced with immunoSEQ multiplex PCR; TCRdb's copy has only in-frame clones and lacks some. The sample shows more than 150,000 clones, 60% to 85% of them seen only once. This CDR3 comprises 13 residues. CDR1 is SNHLY and CDR2 is FYNNEI in the germline V gene. J was trimmed by 5 bases and V by 9 bases; bases with no gene match: 9. This clone was detected only a few times. Its target is not known. Material: PBMCs. This sequence originates from a man aged 18 to 29 in good health and CMV-seronegative. The V gene is TRBV2, the J gene TRBJ2-5; 7 bases map to TRBD1. CDR3 region: CASQPGTVETQYF. Here the CDR3 DNA reads TGTGCCAGTCAGCCCGGGACAGTGGAGACCCAGTACTTC.